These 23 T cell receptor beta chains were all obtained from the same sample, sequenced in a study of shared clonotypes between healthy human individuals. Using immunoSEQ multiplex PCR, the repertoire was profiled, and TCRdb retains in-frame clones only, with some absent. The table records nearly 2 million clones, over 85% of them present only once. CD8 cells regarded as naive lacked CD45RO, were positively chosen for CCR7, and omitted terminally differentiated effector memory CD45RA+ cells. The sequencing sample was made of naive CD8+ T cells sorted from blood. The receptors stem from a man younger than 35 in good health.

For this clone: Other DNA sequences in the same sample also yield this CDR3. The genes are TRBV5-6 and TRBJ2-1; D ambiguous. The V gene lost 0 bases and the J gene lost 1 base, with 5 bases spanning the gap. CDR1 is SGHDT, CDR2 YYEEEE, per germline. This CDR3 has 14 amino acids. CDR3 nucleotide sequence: TGTGCCAGCAGCTTGGGCGGTTCCTACAATGAGCAGTTCTTC. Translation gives CASSLGGSYNEQFF.

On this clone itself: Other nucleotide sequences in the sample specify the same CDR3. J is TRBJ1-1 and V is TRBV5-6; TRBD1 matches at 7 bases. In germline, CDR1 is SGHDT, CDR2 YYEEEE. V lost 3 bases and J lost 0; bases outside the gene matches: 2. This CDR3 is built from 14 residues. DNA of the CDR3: TGTGCCAGCAGCTGGGGACAGTTGAACACTGAAGCTTTCTTT. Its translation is CASSWGQLNTEAFF.

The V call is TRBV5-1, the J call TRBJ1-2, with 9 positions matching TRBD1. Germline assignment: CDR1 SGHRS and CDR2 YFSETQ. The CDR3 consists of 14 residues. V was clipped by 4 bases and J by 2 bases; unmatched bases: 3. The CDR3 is CASSDRGVNYGYTF. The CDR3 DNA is TGCGCCAGCAGCGACAGGGGGGTGAACTATGGCTACACCTTC.

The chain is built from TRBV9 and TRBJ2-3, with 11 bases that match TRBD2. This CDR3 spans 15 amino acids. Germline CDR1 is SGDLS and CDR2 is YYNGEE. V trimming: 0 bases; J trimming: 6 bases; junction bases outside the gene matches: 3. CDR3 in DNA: TGTGCCAGCAGCGTAGAGGGGACTAGCGGCGATACGCAGTATTTT. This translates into CASSVEGTSGDTQYF.

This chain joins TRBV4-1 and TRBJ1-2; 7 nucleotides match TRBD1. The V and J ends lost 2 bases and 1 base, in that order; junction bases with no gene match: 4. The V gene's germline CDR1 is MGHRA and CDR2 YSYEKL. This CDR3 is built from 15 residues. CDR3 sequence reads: CASSQTGTVNYGYTF. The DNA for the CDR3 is TGCGCCAGCAGCCAAACCGGGACAGTTAACTATGGCTACACCTTC.

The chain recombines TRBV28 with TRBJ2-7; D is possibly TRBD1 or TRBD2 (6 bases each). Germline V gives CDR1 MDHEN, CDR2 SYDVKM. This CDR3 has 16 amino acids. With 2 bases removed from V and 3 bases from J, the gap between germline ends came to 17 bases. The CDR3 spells CASSLPTTGAHYEQYF. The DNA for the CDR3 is TGTGCCAGCAGTTTACCCACTACGGGGGCCCACTACGAGCAGTACTTC.

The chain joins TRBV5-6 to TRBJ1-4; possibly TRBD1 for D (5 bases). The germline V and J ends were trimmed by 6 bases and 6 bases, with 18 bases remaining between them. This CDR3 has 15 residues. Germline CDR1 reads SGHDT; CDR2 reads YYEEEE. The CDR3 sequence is CASTATRGIDEKLFF. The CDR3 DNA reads TGTGCCAGCACCGCGACAAGGGGAATTGATGAAAAACTGTTTTTT. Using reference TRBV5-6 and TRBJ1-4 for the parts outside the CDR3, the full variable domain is DAGVTQSPTHLIKTRGQQVTLRCSPKSGHDTVSWYQQALGQGPQFIFQYYEEEERQRGNFPDRFSGHQFPNYSSELNVNALLLGDSALYLCASTATRGIDEKLFFGSGTQLSVL.

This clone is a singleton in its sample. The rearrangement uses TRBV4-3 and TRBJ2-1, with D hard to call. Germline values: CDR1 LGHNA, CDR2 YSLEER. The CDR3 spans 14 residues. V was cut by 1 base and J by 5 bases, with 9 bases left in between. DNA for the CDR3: TGCGCCAGCAGCCAAGTTATCTTGGACAATGAGCAGTTCTTC. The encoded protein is CASSQVILDNEQFF.

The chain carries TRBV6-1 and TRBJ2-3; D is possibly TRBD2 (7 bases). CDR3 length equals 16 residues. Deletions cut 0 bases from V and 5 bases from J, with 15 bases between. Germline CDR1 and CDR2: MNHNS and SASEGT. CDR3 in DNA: TGTGCCAGCAGTGAAGCCCCTGAAGGGGGGGGAGATACGCAGTATTTT. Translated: CASSEAPEGGGDTQYF.

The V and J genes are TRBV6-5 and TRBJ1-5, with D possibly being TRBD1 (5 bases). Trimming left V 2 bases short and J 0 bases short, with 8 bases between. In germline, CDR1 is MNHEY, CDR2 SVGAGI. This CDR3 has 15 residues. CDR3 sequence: CASSYDRYSNQPQHF. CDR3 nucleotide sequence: TGTGCCAGCAGTTACGACAGATATAGCAATCAGCCCCAGCATTTT.

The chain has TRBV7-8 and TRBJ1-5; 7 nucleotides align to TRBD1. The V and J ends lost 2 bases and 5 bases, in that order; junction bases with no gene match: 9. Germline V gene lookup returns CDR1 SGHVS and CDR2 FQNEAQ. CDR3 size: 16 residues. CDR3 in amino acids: CASSLYQGEVDQPQHF. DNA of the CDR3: TGTGCCAGCAGCTTATACCAGGGGGAAGTCGATCAGCCCCAGCATTTT.

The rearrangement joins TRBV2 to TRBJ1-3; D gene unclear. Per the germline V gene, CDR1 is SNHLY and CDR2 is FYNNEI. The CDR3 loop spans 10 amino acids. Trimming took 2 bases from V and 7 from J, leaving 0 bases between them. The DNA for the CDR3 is TGTGCCAGCAGTGAAAACACCATATATTTT. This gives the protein CASSENTIYF.

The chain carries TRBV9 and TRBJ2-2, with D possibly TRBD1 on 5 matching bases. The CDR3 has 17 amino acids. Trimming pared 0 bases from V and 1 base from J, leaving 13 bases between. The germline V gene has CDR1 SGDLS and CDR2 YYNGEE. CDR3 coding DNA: TGTGCCAGCAGCGTAGCTCGGACACAAGAGAACACCGGGGAGCTGTTTTTT. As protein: CASSVARTQENTGELFF.

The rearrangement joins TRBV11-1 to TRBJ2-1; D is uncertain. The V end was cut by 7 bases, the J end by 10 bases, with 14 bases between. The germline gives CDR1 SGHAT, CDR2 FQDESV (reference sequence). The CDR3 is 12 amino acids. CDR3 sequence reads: CASNEVGVEQFF. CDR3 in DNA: TGTGCCAGCAATGAAGTCGGTGTCGAGCAGTTCTTC.

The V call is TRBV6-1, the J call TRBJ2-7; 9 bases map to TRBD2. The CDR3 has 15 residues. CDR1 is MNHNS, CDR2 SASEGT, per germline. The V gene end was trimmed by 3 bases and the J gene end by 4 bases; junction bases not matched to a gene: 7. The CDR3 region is CASSDSRGGGYEQYF. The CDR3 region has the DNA TGTGCCAGCAGTGACTCGCGGGGGGGCGGGTACGAGCAGTACTTC.

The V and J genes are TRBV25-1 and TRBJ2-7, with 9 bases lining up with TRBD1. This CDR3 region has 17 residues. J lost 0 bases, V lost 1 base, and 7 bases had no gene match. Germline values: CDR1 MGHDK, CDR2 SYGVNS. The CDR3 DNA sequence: TGTGCCAGCAGTGAATTACAGGGGGCCCCCAGCTCCTACGAGCAGTACTTC. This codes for CASSELQGAPSSYEQYF.

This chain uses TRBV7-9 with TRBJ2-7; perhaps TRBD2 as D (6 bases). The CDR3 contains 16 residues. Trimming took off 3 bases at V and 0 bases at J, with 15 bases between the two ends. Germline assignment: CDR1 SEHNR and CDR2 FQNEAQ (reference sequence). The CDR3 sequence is CASSFQEGIDSYEQYF. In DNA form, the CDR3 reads TGTGCCAGCAGCTTCCAGGAGGGAATCGACTCCTACGAGCAGTACTTC.

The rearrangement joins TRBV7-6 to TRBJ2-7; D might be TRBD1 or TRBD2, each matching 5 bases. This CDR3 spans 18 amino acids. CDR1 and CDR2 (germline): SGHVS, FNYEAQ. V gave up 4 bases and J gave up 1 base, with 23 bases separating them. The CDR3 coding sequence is TGTGCCAGCAGCTCCTTATTCGAGGGGTCCCCCCTTTCCTACGAGCAGTACTTC. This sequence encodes CASSSLFEGSPLSYEQYF.

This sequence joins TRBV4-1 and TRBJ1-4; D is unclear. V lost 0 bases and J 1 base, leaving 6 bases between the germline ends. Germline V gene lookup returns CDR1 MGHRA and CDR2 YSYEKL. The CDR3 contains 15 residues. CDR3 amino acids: CASSQEGGTNEKLFF. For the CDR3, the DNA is TGCGCCAGCAGCCAAGAAGGCGGAACTAATGAAAAACTGTTTTTT.

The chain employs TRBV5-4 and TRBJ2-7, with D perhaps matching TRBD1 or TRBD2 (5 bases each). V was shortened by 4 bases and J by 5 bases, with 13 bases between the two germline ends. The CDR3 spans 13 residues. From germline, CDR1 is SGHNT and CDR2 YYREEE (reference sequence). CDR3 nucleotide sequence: TGTGCCAGCAGCGGGACCGTGGTCGACGAGCAGTACTTC. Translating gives CASSGTVVDEQYF.

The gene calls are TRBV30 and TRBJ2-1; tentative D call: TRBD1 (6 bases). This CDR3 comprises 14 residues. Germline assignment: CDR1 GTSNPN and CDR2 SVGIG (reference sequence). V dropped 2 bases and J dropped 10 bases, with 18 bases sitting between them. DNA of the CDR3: TGTGCCTGGAGTAACTGGGGGCGCGAACAGGAGCAGTTCTTC. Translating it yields CAWSNWGREQEQFF.

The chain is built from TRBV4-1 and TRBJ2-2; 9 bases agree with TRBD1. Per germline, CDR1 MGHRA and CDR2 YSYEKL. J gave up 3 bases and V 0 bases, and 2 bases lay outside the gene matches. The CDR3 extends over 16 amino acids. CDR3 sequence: CASSQDTGGHTGELFF. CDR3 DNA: TGCGCCAGCAGCCAAGATACAGGGGGCCACACCGGGGAGCTGTTTTTT.

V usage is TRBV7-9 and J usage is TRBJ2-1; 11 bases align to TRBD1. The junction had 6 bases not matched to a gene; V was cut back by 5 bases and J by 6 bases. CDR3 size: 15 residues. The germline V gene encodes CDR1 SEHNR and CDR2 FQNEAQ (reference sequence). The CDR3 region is CASSPLGQGGNEQFF. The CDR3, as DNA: TGTGCCAGCAGCCCACTGGGACAGGGGGGCAATGAGCAGTTCTTC.